This T cell receptor (beta chain) was sequenced in a study of OX40 agonist ivuxolimab in advanced cancers. Across the whole study: The dose-escalation cohort had hepatocellular carcinoma, melanoma, renal cell or head and neck cancer. Participants averaged roughly 57 years of age (range roughly 23 to 85) and were about 85% male.

Generated by immunoSEQ multiplex PCR, the TCRdb table keeps only in-frame clones and is missing some. Found here are 69,000 or so clones, about 87% of them singletons; the top ten hold roughly 0.59%. The CDR3 has 15 residues. The V gene lost 1 base and the J gene lost 9 bases, with 16 bases spanning the gap. Germline V gene lookup returns CDR1 KGHSH and CDR2 LQKENI. In this sample, this clone turned up a few times. This specimen was CD4+ or CD8+ T cells sorted from blood, taken in a trial of the OX40 agonist ivuxolimab. The J gene is TRBJ1-5, the V gene TRBV18; D is ambiguous. The receptor was derived from an adult with an advanced solid tumor such as melanoma, head and neck, liver or kidney cancer. CDR3 region: CASSPQNSAMGPQHF. The CDR3 nucleotides read TGTGCCAGCTCACCACAAAACAGTGCAATGGGGCCCCAGCATTTT.